These 21 T cell receptor beta chains share one sample of origin, sequenced in a study of cytomegalovirus exposure and HLA in healthy donors. PCR amplification relied on 60 Vbeta primers (plus 13 Jbeta primers). TCRdb's copy holds only in-frame clones and misses some; the assay was immunoSEQ multiplex PCR. The data contain some 150,000 clones, roughly 85% of them singletons. The specimen was PBMCs. These receptors all stem from a man aged 35-49 years in good health and CMV-seronegative.

V usage is TRBV27 and J usage is TRBJ2-7; D gene unclear. The V gene's germline CDR1 is MNHEY and CDR2 SMNVEV (reference sequence). With 4 bases removed from V and 2 bases from J, the gap between germline ends came to 9 bases. CDR3 length: 13 amino acids. DNA of the CDR3: TGTGCCAGCAGTTGGGCACCCCCCTACGAGCAGTACTTC. It specifies CASSWAPPYEQYF.

The chain is built from TRBV29-1 and TRBJ2-5; the D is unclear. The CDR3 is made up of 13 amino acids. Germline V gene data show CDR1 as SQVTM and CDR2 as ANQGSEA. Trimming took off 2 bases at V and 7 bases at J, with 14 bases between the two ends. CDR3: CSVEPRLLATQYF. The CDR3 DNA is TGCAGCGTTGAACCTCGACTCCTTGCGACCCAGTACTTC.

The chain couples TRBV19 to TRBJ1-3, with D unclear. Trimming took 5 bases from V and 2 from J, leaving 7 bases between them. The CDR3 is 13 amino acids. The germline V gene encodes CDR1 LNHDA and CDR2 SQIVND (reference sequence). CDR3 loop: CASSFSPGNTIYF. The CDR3 coding sequence is TGTGCCAGTAGTTTTAGCCCTGGAAACACCATATATTTT.

The gene calls are TRBV2 and TRBJ2-1, with TRBD2 identical over 11 bases. The V gene end was trimmed by 2 bases and the J gene end by 7 bases; junction bases not matched to a gene: 7. The CDR3 contains 16 residues. Germline V gene data show CDR1 as SNHLY and CDR2 as FYNNEI. This CDR3 is CASSELRLAGKNEQFF. CDR3 in DNA: TGTGCCAGCAGTGAATTACGACTAGCGGGAAAGAATGAGCAGTTCTTC.

A remark on this clone: At the DNA level, this CDR3 is encoded by other sequences in the same sample as well. The chain carries TRBV6-6 and TRBJ2-1; 9 nucleotides agree with TRBD2. V was clipped by 5 bases and J by 8 bases; unmatched bases: 7. The germline gives CDR1 MNHNY, CDR2 SVGAGI (reference sequence). The CDR3 contains 14 residues. The CDR3, as DNA: TGTGCCAGCAGTGATCTAGCGGGATGGGATGAGCAGTTCTTC. It translates to CASSDLAGWDEQFF.

The chain employs TRBV7-8 and TRBJ2-7, with 10 bases aligning to TRBD2. Trimming cost V 3 bases and J 3 bases; bases outside gene matches: 8. CDR1 SGHVS and CDR2 FQNEAQ come from the germline V gene. The CDR3 sequence is 16 residues long. CDR3 coding DNA: TGTGCCAGCAGCTTTGGGGTTCCTAGCGGGAGCTACGAGCAGTACTTC. Translation gives CASSFGVPSGSYEQYF.

V is TRBV27 and J is TRBJ2-1; unclear D gene. Per the germline V gene, CDR1 is MNHEY and CDR2 is SMNVEV (reference sequence). Trimming shortened V by 2 bases and J by 4 bases, and 9 bases separated the two germline ends. The CDR3 is 14 amino acids. The CDR3 DNA follows: TGTGCCAGCAGTTTAACCTCGGTGTACAATGAGCAGTTCTTC. It codes for CASSLTSVYNEQFF.

The J gene is TRBJ1-5, the V gene TRBV5-4; possible D gene TRBD1, 6 bases. Per the germline V gene, CDR1 is SGHNT and CDR2 is YYREEE (reference sequence). V was trimmed by 4 bases and J by 3 bases, leaving 20 bases between them. This CDR3 region has 17 residues. The CDR3 DNA follows: TGTGCCAGCAGCGAAGGGGGGGGTCTTGGGCCCAATCAGCCCCAGCATTTT. Its protein product is CASSEGGGLGPNQPQHF.

The chain links TRBV18 to TRBJ2-3, with D possibly matching TRBD2 (5 bases). The CDR3 totals 13 residues. Germline-derived CDR1 and CDR2 are KGHSH and LQKENI. Trimming removed 3 bases at V and 3 bases at J, with 7 bases between. CDR3 DNA sequence: TGTGCCAGCTCACCCCCGGGAACAGATACGCAGTATTTT. It is translated as CASSPPGTDTQYF.

This clone is labeled medium-sized (0.01 to 0.1%). Here the CDR3 DNA reads TGTGCCCTAACCCGGTCTGACTCCTACGAGCAGTACTTC. Amino acid sequence: CALTRSDSYEQYF. V usage is TRBV2 and J usage is TRBJ2-7; D is unresolved. Germline assignment: CDR1 SNHLY and CDR2 FYNNEI. Trimming removed 11 bases from V and 0 bases from J, with 14 bases in between. The CDR3 loop spans 13 amino acids.

The rearrangement joins TRBV6-6 to TRBJ2-7, with D possibly matching TRBD1 (6 bases). CDR1 is MNHNY and CDR2 is SVGAGI in the germline V gene (reference sequence). Trimming left V 6 bases short and J 4 bases short, with 16 bases between. The CDR3 covers 14 residues. Here the CDR3 DNA reads TGTGCCAGCAGACTAACCGGGACATCTTACGAGCAGTACTTC. Translating it yields CASRLTGTSYEQYF.

This clone was counted a single time. At one of its ends the junction is not consistent with the germline gene, which may arise from a read error. This chain links TRBV10-3 with TRBJ2-6; possibly TRBD1 for D (5 bases). Germline CDR1 ENHRY, CDR2 SYGVKD. This CDR3 contains 15 residues. CDR3 sequence: CAISERTSGANGLTF. Here the CDR3 DNA reads TGTGCCATCAGTGAGAGGACCTCTGGGGCCAACGGCCTGACTTTC.

Here the CDR3 DNA reads TGTGCCAGCGCCCTCGATAGACTGGTTCAGTACTTC. It codes for CASALDRLVQYF. This rearrangement joins TRBV2 to TRBJ2-4; no clear D. V lost 8 bases and J lost 11, with 16 bases in between. CDR3 length equals 12 residues. Germline CDR1 SNHLY, CDR2 FYNNEI.

This clone was counted between two and nine times. The chain carries TRBV19 and TRBJ2-2, with 9 positions matching TRBD1. There are 14 residues in the CDR3. V lost 9 bases and J lost 0; bases outside the gene matches: 2. CDR1 and CDR2 from the germline V gene are LNHDA and SQIVND (reference sequence). The CDR3 loop is CASRTGANTGELFF. CDR3 DNA: TGTGCCAGCCGGACAGGGGCGAACACCGGGGAGCTGTTTTTT.

J is TRBJ2-4 and V is TRBV19, with TRBD2 identical over 14 bases. After removal of 1 base from V and 5 bases from J, the junction contained 13 bases not matched to a gene. Germline loops: CDR1 LNHDA, CDR2 SQIVND (reference sequence). This CDR3 is built from 20 residues. DNA of the CDR3: TGTGCCAGTAGTATAGGTCCGGGACTAGCGGGAGTTAGATGGGAAAACATTCAGTACTTC. This encodes CASSIGPGLAGVRWENIQYF.

This chain uses TRBV27 with TRBJ2-2, with D perhaps matching TRBD1 (6 bases). Germline CDR1 reads MNHEY; CDR2 reads SMNVEV (reference sequence). The CDR3 loop spans 15 amino acids. The V gene lost 3 bases and the J gene lost 1 base, with 9 bases spanning the gap. CDR3 sequence (DNA): TGTGCCAGCAGTTTCAACAGGGAGAACACCGGGGAGCTGTTTTTT. It translates to CASSFNRENTGELFF.

V is TRBV19 and J is TRBJ1-5, with D perhaps matching TRBD1 (6 bases). The CDR3 contains 15 residues. The V and J ends lost 4 bases and 3 bases respectively, with 13 bases between them. CDR1 is LNHDA and CDR2 is SQIVND in the germline V gene (reference sequence). Written as DNA, the CDR3 is TGTGCCAGTAGTACCTTGGACAGTCTCAATCAGCCCCAGCATTTT. Encoded protein: CASSTLDSLNQPQHF.

The chain uses TRBV28 and TRBJ2-3; 12 nucleotides align to TRBD2. The CDR3 is 18 residues long. Per germline, CDR1 MDHEN and CDR2 SYDVKM. V gave up 0 bases and J gave up 1 base; unmatched junction bases: 5. For the CDR3, the DNA is TGTGCCAGCAGTTTATGGGCTAGCGGGAGGGCTGGCACAGATACGCAGTATTTT. Amino acid sequence: CASSLWASGRAGTDTQYF.

The V call is TRBV11-2, the J call TRBJ2-7; perhaps TRBD1 as D (6 bases). The germline V and J ends were trimmed by 6 bases and 7 bases, with 19 bases remaining between them. Per germline, CDR1 SGHAT and CDR2 FQNNGV. This CDR3 region has 14 residues. DNA of the CDR3: TGTGCCAGCAGTCGCCCCGGACAGTCACAAGAGCAGTACTTC. It is translated as CASSRPGQSQEQYF.

This chain joins TRBV4-1 and TRBJ2-7; 7 nucleotides agree with TRBD1. Germline loops: CDR1 MGHRA, CDR2 YSYEKL. The V gene end was trimmed by 0 bases and the J gene end by 13 bases; junction bases not matched to a gene: 12. The CDR3 is 14 residues long. The CDR3: CASSQDRMPGQTYF. The CDR3 DNA reads as TGCGCCAGCAGCCAAGATCGTATGCCGGGACAGACATACTTC.

The V call is TRBV18, the J call TRBJ1-3; possibly TRBD1 for D (5 bases). V gave up 3 bases and J gave up 7 bases, with 19 bases separating them. The CDR3 contains 16 residues. The germline CDR1 and CDR2 sequences are KGHSH and LQKENI. This CDR3 is CASSPTATVVGNTIYF. For the CDR3, the DNA is TGTGCCAGCTCACCGACAGCTACCGTCGTTGGGAACACCATATATTTT. Supplemented by reference TRBV18 and TRBJ1-3, the full variable domain reads NAGVMQNPRHLVRRRGQEARLRCSPMKGHSHVYWYRQLPEEGLKFMVYLQKENIIDESGMPKERFSAEFPKEGPSILRIQQVVRGDSAAYFCASSPTATVVGNTIYFGEGSWLTVV.